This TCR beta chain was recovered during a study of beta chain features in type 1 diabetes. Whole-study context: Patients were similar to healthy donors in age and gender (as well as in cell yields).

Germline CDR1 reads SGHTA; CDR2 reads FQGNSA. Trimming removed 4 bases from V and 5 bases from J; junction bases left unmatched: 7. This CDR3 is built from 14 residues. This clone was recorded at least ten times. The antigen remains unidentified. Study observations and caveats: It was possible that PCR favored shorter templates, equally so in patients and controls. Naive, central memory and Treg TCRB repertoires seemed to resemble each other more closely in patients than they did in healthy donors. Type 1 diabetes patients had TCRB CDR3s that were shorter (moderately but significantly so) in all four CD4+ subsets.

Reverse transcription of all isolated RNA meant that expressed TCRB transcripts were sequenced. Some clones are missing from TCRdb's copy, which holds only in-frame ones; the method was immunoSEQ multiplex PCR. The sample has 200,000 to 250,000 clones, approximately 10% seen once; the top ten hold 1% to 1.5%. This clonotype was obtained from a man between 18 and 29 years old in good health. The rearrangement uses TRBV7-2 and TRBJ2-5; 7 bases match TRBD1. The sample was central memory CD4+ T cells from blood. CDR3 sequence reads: CASSWNRGRETQYF. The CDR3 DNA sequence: TGTGCCAGCAGCTGGAACAGGGGCCGGGAGACCCAGTACTTC. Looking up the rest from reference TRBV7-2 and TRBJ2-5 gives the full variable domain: GAGVSQSPSNKVTEKGKDVELRCDPISGHTALYWYRQSLGQGLEFLIYFQGNSAPDKSGLPSDRFSAERTGGSVSTLTIQRTQQEDSAVYLCASSWNRGRETQYFGPGTRLLVL.